Here is one T cell receptor beta chain with its context. The library was made from cDNA and included unique molecular identifiers. One entry per CDR3 protein results from TCRdb running MiXCR on the PCR reads. The data hold 150,000 or so distinct CDR3 sequences, with 35% to 40% observed a single time. Germline V gives CDR1 MNHNS, CDR2 SASEGT. The CDR3 length is 14 residues. The data are from a study of post-analysis software for immune sequencing data. This TCR came from a girl between 5 and 17 years old with multiple sclerosis. The sample here was blood, taken after autologous hematopoietic stem cell transplantation. The V gene is TRBV6-1, the J gene TRBJ2-5; maybe TRBD1 (5 bases). The assigned J gene may be wrong: the sequence end matches TRBJ2-7 better. CDR3 coding DNA: TGTGCCAGCAGTGAAGCACAGGCCGACTACGAGCAGTACTTC. It specifies CASSEAQADYEQYF.